This T cell receptor beta chain stems from a study of cytomegalovirus exposure and HLA in healthy donors. Findings of the study overall: It is likely that the observed cluster of highly shared sequence variants was a sequencing artifact.

Notes on this clone: Its target is unknown.

Amplification used 60 Vbeta primers and 13 Jbeta primers. Measured with immunoSEQ multiplex PCR; TCRdb has only the in-frame clones, and not every one. Here the sample spans around 68,000 clones, about 68% being singletons. CDR1 is MDHEN, CDR2 SYDVKM, per germline. The J segment lost 4 bases and the V segment lost 6 bases, leaving 4 bases of the junction unmatched. CDR3 length: 13 residues. The chain links TRBV28 to TRBJ2-3; 7 nucleotides align to TRBD1. The TCR sequence derives from a woman aged 30 to 39 in good health and CMV-seropositive. The sequencing sample was made of PBMCs. In DNA, the CDR3 is TGTGCCAGCAGGACAGGGCAGGCAGATACGCAGTATTTT. Amino acids: CASRTGQADTQYF.